The sequence of this TCR beta chain was determined in a study of shared clonotypes between healthy human individuals. Study in general: The cohort comprised a couple of women and a few men. Their ages spanned 18 to 49 years.

This clone has just a few counts. Its antigen remains unidentified. Study-level findings and limits: Incomplete sequencing of sorted subsets was indicated by rarefaction despite large depth.

Repertoires were generated with immunoSEQ multiplex PCR, while TCRdb's copy carries only in-frame clones and drops some. There are about 1.1 million clones in the sample; about 80% occur only once, and roughly 0.82% lies in the top ten. The CDR3 totals 15 residues. Germline V CDR1 and CDR2: MNHNS, SASEGT. Trimming removed 2 bases from V and 2 bases from J, with 11 bases in between. This clonotype was sampled from a man between 18 and 29 years old in good health. Some clones in this sample may be carry-over from other donors' samples. The gene calls are TRBV6-1 and TRBJ2-3; D is ambiguous. Input material: memory CD4+ T cells from PBMCs. Noted subset: CD45RA-negative fraction. The CDR3 coding sequence is TGTGCCAGCAGTGAAAATGGCTACCTCACAGATACGCAGTATTTT. It yields the protein CASSENGYLTDTQYF.